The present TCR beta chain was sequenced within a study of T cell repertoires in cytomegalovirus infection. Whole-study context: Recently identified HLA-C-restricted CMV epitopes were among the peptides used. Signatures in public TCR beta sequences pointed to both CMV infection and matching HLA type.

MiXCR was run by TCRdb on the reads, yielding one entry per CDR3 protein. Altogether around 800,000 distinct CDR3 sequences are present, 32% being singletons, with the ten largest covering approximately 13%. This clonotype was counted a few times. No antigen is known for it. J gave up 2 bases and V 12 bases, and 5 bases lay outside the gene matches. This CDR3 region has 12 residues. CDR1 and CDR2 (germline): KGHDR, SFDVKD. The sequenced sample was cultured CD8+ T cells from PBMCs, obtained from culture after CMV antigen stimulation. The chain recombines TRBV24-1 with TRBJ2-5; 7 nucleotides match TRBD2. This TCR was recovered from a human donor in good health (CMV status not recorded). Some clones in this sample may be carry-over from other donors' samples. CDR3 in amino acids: CASAGEQETQYF. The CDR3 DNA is TGTGCCTCCGCGGGGGAGCAAGAGACCCAGTACTTC.